The present T cell receptor (gamma chain) was sequenced within a study of intestinal T cells in coeliac disease (dated by TCRdb to about 2020). For the wider study: In the TRG cohort, coeliac patients were much younger than controls, with a mean age of 16.0 years compared with 54.8 years. A second, larger TCR-gamma (TRG) cohort included duodenal biopsies from 33 coeliac disease patients and around 20 non-coeliac controls. In the TCR-delta (TRD) cohort, there were duodenal biopsies from 10 or so coeliac disease patients and 10 or so non-coeliac controls. Overall results and qualifications from the work: In training, clustering based on TRD kmers put every one of the 22 biopsies in the right class, and the leave-one-out accuracy was reported as 91%. FFPE-derived DNA was found to be relatively degraded, and loss of a proportion of TCR sequences in each sample was likely caused by this degradation. There was no way to tell repeated CDR3 amino acid sequences apart from PCR duplicates. TRG clustering correctly classified most of the 54 biopsies (around 94%), with a reported leave-one-out accuracy of around 87%. A significant age difference was observed between coeliac and control groups, although significant classification was not yielded by an age-split analysis.

The receptor library was made with multiplex PCR. Sequencing relied on an Ion Torrent PGM. TRG repertoires were amplified from about 0.2 ug of biopsy DNA using the LymphoTrack kit, whose primers carry Illumina adapters. TRG amplicons were purified with AMPure XP beads, quantified on a 2100 Bioanalyzer, and pooled equimolarly. TRG libraries were sequenced on an Ion PGM instrument. The authors processed their data as follows. Reads in which more than 10% of nucleotides fell below the per-patient third-quartile quality score were removed with FastX. Reads were aligned with IMGT/HighV-QUEST to assign V, D and J genes, identify CDR3 regions and assess functionality. After the sequences were translated into amino acids, every sequence predicted to be non-functional was thrown out. CDR3s were split into kmers, with and without positional annotation; kmer frequencies underwent PCA, and samples were clustered using all 1023 combinations of PCs 1-10. Classification was validated by leave-one-out cross-validation, in which parameters were re-optimised on the remaining samples each time. Using the vegan R package, Shannon diversity was calculated from repeated random subsamples whose size matched the lowest read count. TCRdb reprocessed the public reads with the caller CATT; rows with the same DNA were merged afterwards. TCRdb, not the original authors, processed these V and J calls. For this sample the table gives around 1,800 gamma-chain clones, of which 40% to 55% were detected only once. The ten largest clonotypes hold 7.3% of the sample.

This clone was found a few times. This receptor's antigen is unknown. No qualities accompany the bases; no much larger clone lies one base away. V is trimmed back by 8 bases and J by 3 bases, and the junction contains 11 bases that no gene match accounts for. The CDR3 has 14 amino acids, counting the end cysteine and phenylalanine. Only the CDR3 DNA stays, 42 bases, in frame from base 1. For each case, genomic DNA was isolated from ten 5-um FFPE scrolls with the QIAamp DNA FFPE tissue kit. To test whether coeliac disease can be classified from the TCR repertoire, the study used fully anonymised formalin-fixed paraffin-embedded duodenal biopsies that were not needed for diagnosis.

The chain employs TRGV10 and TRGJ1 or TRGJ2. TRGV10 is an ORF; its function is uncertain. Material for sequencing was a duodenal biopsy. The receptor comes from a human donor with celiac disease. This receptor carries the CDR3 CAAWDYASYYKKLF. The DNA reads as follows: TGTGCTGCGTGGGATTATGCCTCTTATTATAAGAAACTCTTT.